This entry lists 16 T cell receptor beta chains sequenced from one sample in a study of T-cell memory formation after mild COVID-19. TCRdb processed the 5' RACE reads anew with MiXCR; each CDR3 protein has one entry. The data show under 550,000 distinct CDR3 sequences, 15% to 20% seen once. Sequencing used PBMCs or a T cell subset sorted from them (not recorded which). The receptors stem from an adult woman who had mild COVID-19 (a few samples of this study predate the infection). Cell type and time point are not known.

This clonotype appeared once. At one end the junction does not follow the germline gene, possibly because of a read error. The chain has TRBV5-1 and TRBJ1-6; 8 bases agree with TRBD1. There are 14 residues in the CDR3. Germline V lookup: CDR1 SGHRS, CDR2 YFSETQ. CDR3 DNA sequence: TGCGCCAGCAGCTTGGAGACAGGGGTTTCACACCTCCACTTT. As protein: CASSLETGVSHLHF.

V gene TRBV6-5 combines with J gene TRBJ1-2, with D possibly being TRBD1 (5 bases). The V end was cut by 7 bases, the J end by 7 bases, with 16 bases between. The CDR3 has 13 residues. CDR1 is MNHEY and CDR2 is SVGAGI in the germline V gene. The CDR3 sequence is CASTFERGGGYTF. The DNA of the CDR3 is TGTGCCAGCACCTTCGAAAGGGGCGGTGGCTACACCTTC.

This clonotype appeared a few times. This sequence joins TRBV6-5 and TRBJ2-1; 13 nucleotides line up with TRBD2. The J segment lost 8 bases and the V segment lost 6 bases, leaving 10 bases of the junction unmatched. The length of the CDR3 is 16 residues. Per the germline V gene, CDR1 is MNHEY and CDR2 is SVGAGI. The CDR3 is CASSPTSGRALDEQFF. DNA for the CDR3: TGTGCCAGCAGCCCTACTAGCGGGAGGGCCTTGGATGAGCAGTTCTTC.

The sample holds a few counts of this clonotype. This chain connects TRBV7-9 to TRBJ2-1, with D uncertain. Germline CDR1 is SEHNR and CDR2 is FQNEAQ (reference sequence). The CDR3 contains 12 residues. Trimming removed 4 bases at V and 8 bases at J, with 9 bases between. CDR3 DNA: TGTGCCAGCAGCTATAAGGGCCATGAGCAGTTCTTC. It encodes CASSYKGHEQFF.

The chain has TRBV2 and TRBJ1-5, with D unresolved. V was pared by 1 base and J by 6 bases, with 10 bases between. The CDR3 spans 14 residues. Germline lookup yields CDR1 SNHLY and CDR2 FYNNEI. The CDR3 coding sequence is TGTGCCAGCAGTGAAGGGGCAGCGATTCAGCCCCAGCATTTT. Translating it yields CASSEGAAIQPQHF.

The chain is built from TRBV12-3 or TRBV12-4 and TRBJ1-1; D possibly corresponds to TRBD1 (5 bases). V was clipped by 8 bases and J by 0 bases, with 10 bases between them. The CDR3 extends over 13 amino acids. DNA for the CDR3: TGTGCCAGCCGAGGACATTTGAACACTGAAGCTTTCTTT. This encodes CASRGHLNTEAFF.

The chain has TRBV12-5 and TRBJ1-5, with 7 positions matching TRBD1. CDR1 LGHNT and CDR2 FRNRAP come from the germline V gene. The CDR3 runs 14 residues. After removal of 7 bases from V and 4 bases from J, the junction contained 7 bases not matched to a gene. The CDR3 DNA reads TGTGCTAGTGTTGGGACAGTTTCAAATCAGCCCCAGCATTTT. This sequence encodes CASVGTVSNQPQHF.

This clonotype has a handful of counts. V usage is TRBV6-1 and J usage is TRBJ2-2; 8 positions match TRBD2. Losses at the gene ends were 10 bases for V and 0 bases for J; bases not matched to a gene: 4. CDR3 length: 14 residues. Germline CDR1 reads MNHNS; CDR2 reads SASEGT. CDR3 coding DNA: TGTGCCACTCTAGCGGGCCCGAACACCGGGGAGCTGTTTTTT. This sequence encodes CATLAGPNTGELFF.

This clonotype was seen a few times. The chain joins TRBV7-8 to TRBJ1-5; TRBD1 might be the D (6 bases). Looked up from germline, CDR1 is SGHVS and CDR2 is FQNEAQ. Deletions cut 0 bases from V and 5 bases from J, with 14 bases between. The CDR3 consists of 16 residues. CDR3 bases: TGTGCCAGCAGCTTAGCCCCACACAGGGTTTATCAGCCCCAGCATTTT. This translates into CASSLAPHRVYQPQHF. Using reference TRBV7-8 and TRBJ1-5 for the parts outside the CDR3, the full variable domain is GAGVSQSPRYKVAKRGQDVALRCDPISGHVSLFWYQQALGQGPEFLTYFQNEAQLDKSGLPSDRFFAERPEGSVSTLKIQRTQQEDSAVYLCASSLAPHRVYQPQHFGDGTRLSIL.

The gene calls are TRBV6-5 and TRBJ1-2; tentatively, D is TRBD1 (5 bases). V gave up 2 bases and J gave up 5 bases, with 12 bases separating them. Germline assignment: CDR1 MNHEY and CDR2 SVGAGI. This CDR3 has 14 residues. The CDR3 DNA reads TGTGCCAGCAGTTACGGTCAGAGGGGATATGGCTACACCTTC. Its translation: CASSYGQRGYGYTF.

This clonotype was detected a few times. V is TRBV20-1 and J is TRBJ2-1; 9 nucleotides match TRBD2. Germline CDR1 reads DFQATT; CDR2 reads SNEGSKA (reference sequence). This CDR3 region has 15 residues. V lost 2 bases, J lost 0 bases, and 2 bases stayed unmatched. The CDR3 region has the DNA TGCAGTGCTAGATTAGCGGGAGTCTCCTACAATGAGCAGTTCTTC. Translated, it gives CSARLAGVSYNEQFF.

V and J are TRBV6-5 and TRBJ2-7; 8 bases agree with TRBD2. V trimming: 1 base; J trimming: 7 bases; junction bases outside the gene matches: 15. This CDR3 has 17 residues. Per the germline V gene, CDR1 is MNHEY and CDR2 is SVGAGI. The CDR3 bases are TGTGCCAGCAGTTACTTGGGAGTAGGGACTAGTGCTAGGGAGCAGTACTTC. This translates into CASSYLGVGTSAREQYF.

This chain's CDR3 is CASSLARGQPQHF. The CDR3 bases are TGTGCCAGCAGCTTAGCGAGGGGTCAGCCCCAGCATTTT. The chain combines TRBV7-6 with TRBJ1-5; D might be TRBD1 (5 bases). Trimming removed 0 bases at V and 6 bases at J, with 6 bases between. This CDR3 spans 13 amino acids. The germline V gene encodes CDR1 SGHVS and CDR2 FNYEAQ.

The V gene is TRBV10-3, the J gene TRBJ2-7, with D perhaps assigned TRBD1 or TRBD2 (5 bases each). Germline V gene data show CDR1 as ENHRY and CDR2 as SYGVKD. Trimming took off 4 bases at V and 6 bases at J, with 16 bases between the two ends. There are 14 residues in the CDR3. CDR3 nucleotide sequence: TGTGCCATCAGTGGAATAGTGAATGGGGGCGAGCAGTACTTC. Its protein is CAISGIVNGGEQYF.

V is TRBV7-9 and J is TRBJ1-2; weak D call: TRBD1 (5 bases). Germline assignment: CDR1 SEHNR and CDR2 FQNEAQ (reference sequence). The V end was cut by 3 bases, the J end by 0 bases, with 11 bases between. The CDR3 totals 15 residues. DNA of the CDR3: TGTGCCAGCAGCTTCGACAGCCTAGCTAACTATGGCTACACCTTC. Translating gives CASSFDSLANYGYTF.

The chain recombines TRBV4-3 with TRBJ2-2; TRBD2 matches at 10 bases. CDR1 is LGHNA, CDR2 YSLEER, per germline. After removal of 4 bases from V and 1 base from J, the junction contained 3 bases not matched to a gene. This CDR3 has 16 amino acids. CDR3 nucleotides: TGCGCCAGCAGCCTGTGGACTAGCGGGAACACCGGGGAGCTGTTTTTT. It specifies CASSLWTSGNTGELFF.